This T cell receptor beta chain derives from a study of T cells in Graves' hyperthyroidism and ophthalmopathy. Study-wide points: Blood samples included most of the expanded thyroid clonotypes exceeding 0.001.

A NOSPECS grade of at least 4, a Clinical Activity Score of at least 3 and duration under 3 months were recorded in ophthalmopathy patients. Template material for amplifying TCR beta CDR3 regions consisted of RNA transcripts. TCR CDR3 underwent first-round RT-PCR with the HTBI primer set. TCRdb re-called the multiplex PCR reads through MiXCR, storing one row per CDR3 protein. The table has hundreds of thousands of distinct CDR3 sequences, roughly 15% seen once. As for this clonotype: Its antigen is undetermined.

Sequencing was performed on blood. The origin of this receptor is a woman aged 50 to 60 with Graves' ophthalmopathy.

The DNA of the CDR3 is TGTGCCAGCAGTTACGTGGGTGGGGGCACAGATACGCAGTATTTT. The encoded protein is CASSYVGGGTDTQYF. The chain carries TRBV6-2 or TRBV6-3 and TRBJ2-3; no clear D gene. Trimming removed 2 bases at V and 1 base at J, with 10 bases between. Germline CDR1 MNHEY, CDR2 SVGEGT. This CDR3 has 15 residues.